This paragraph reports one TCR beta chain. The antigen is unknown. This specimen comes from a study of cytomegalovirus exposure and HLA in healthy donors. Broader study findings: Most TCR sequences showed up rarely, but some public TCRs showed up in many donors.

In the PCR, 60 Vbeta and 13 Jbeta primers were used. Here immunoSEQ multiplex PCR was the method, and the copy in TCRdb shows in-frame clones only, minus some. The sample totals fewer than 150,000 clones; its top ten clones hold roughly 3%. The source is a middle-aged man in good health and CMV-seronegative. The sequencing sample was made of PBMCs.

The CDR3 protein is CASSLGIAGEEQFF. CDR3 bases: TGTGCCAGCAGCTTGGGGATAGCGGGGGAGGAGCAGTTCTTC. The J gene is TRBJ2-1, the V gene TRBV5-6; 9 positions match TRBD2. The J segment lost 10 bases and the V segment lost 0 bases, leaving 5 bases of the junction unmatched. The germline V gene has CDR1 SGHDT and CDR2 YYEEEE. The CDR3 extends over 14 amino acids.